What follows describes a single T cell receptor beta chain. The CDR3 loop spans 12 amino acids. V shed 3 bases and J shed 3 bases, with 6 bases lying between them. Germline CDR1 and CDR2: ENHRY and SYGVKD. This sample was included in a study of blood T cell repertoires in COVID-19. TCRdb keeps only in-frame clones here, not all; method: immunoSEQ multiplex PCR. Here the sample spans about 190,000 clones, 80% to 85% being singletons. The chain has TRBV10-3 and TRBJ2-7; D is ambiguous. The receptor's source is a woman aged 25-40 years with acute or convalescent COVID-19. The sample consisted of peripheral blood. CDR3 loop: CAISDHIYEQYF. In nucleotides, the CDR3 is TGTGCCATCAGTGATCACATCTACGAGCAGTACTTC.